This T cell receptor beta chain comes out of a study of cytomegalovirus exposure and HLA in healthy donors. Findings and caveats of the study: Listed as cytomegalovirus-associated were 150 to 200 TCR beta chains. The classifier, whose performance was assessed in both the original and validation cohorts, reportedly diagnosed cytomegalovirus status with high specificity and sensitivity. The study found most TCR sequences rare, yet found some public TCRs in many donors.

On this clone itself: What it binds is unknown.

The study drew the donors from its approximately 120-subject validation cohort, separate from the approximately 700-subject first cohort. Clones were sequenced by immunoSEQ multiplex PCR, and TCRdb holds only the in-frame ones, with some missing. The sample lists 97,000 or so clones; 85% to 95% were seen once. This CDR3 is 19 amino acids long. Germline CDR1 SGHVS, CDR2 FNYEAQ. Trimming cost V 4 bases and J 4 bases; bases outside gene matches: 17. The sequence was obtained from a woman aged 18-35 years in good health and CMV-seronegative. The rearrangement joins TRBV7-6 to TRBJ2-3, with 10 bases that match TRBD2. The sequencing input was PBMCs. CDR3 in DNA: TGTGCCAGCAGCTCCCAGATAGGTAGCACTAGCGGGGCGGCAGATACGCAGTATTTT. Amino acids: CASSSQIGSTSGAADTQYF.